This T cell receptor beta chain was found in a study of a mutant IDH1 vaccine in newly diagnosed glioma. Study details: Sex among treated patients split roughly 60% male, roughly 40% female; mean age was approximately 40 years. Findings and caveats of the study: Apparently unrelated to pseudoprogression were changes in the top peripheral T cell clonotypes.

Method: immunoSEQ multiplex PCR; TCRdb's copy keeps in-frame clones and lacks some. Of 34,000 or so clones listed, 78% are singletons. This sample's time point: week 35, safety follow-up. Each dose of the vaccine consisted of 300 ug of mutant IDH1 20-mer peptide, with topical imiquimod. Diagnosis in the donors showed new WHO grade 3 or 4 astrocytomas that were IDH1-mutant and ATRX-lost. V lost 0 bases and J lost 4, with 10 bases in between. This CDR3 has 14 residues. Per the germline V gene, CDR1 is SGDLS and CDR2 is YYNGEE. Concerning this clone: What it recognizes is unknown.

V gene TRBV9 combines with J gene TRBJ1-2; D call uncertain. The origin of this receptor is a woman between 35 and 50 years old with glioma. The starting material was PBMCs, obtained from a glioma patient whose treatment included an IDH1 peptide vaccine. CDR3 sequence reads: CASSVAAQAYGYTF. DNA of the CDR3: TGTGCCAGCAGCGTAGCTGCTCAGGCCTATGGCTACACCTTC.